This T cell receptor (beta chain) was sequenced in a study of cytomegalovirus exposure and HLA in healthy donors. Across the study: Per a later analysis, the 666 first-cohort and over 90 validation repertoires shared one platform. Findings and limits, study-wide: A list of 150 to 200 TCR beta chains associated with cytomegalovirus was given.

Among the 120 or so subjects of the validation cohort, separate from the approximately 660-subject first cohort, were the donors. There are a few counts of this clone. Its antigen is unknown. Only in-frame clones appear in the TCRdb table, and some are missing; sequencing was by immunoSEQ multiplex PCR. Of approximately 200,000 clones listed, around 83% were seen once; the top ten hold roughly 12%. The TCR comes from a woman aged 25 to 39 in good health and CMV-seropositive. The sequencing input was PBMCs.

In nucleotides, the CDR3 is TGTGCCAGCAGCTTAAGGACAGGCACTGAAGCTTTCTTT. Its translation: CASSLRTGTEAFF. J is TRBJ1-1 and V is TRBV7-9; 7 nucleotides match TRBD1. Per germline, CDR1 SEHNR and CDR2 FQNEAQ (reference sequence). The CDR3 runs to 13 residues. Germline trimming cut 2 bases from V and 4 bases from J; bases unmatched to any gene: 1.